The T cell receptor beta chain under discussion was sequenced for a study of Ad26.COV2.S vaccination and SARS-CoV-2 variants. TCRdb's table, derived via immunoSEQ multiplex PCR, lists solely in-frame clones and lacks some. The data show some 350,000 clones, under 95% seen once. Points from the study as a whole: Placebo recipients and vaccine recipients were similar in non-spike TCR breadth. The study found higher spike-specific TCR breadth in vaccine than placebo recipients. Following vaccination, spike-specific CD8+ and CD4+ T cell responses reportedly exhibited substantial breadth. Total T cell responses were possibly underestimated by TCR breadth and depth analyses.

As to this clone: Antigen specificity is unknown.

The sample was peripheral blood, taken after recovery from COVID-19. This TCR came from a human donor who had recovered from COVID-19.

The CDR3 DNA reads as TGTGCCAGCAGCTTAGGTAAAGGGAGGTACACTGAAGCTTTCTTT. Amino acid sequence: CASSLGKGRYTEAFF. The chain combines TRBV11-2 with TRBJ1-1; D uncertain. Trimming removed 1 base from V and 3 bases from J, with 12 bases in between. The CDR3 runs to 15 residues. From germline, CDR1 is SGHAT and CDR2 FQNNGV.